Described below is a single T cell receptor (beta chain) sequence and its context. Its matching antigen is unknown. Using its own MiXCR run on the reads, TCRdb lists one record per CDR3 protein. The table shows hundreds of thousands of distinct CDR3 sequences, with roughly 43% occurring only once. This entry comes from a study of T cell repertoires in cytomegalovirus infection. Across the whole study: Shared public TCR beta signatures pointed to both CMV infection and a matching HLA type.

Specimen: cultured PBMCs, collected from culture after CMV antigen stimulation. This receptor was identified in a human donor in good health (CMV status not recorded). Some clones in this sample may be carry-over from other donors' samples.

The CDR3 protein is CASSYPSRTGSPLHF. The CDR3 coding sequence is TGTGCCAGCAGTTACCCCAGCCGGACGGGGTCACCCCTCCACTTT. This chain uses TRBV6-6 with TRBJ1-6; unclear D gene. The germline V and J ends were trimmed by 2 bases and 10 bases, with 15 bases remaining between them. CDR3 length equals 15 residues. Per germline, CDR1 MNHNY and CDR2 SVGAGI (reference sequence).